The clone carrying this TCR beta chain was detected only a few times. Its antigen is unidentified. The record originates from a study of cytomegalovirus exposure and HLA in healthy donors. Study-level background: An analysis done earlier identified 90 million to 120 million unique TCR beta sequences from approximately 180 million T cells. Study results and caveats: Several top significant clusters appeared, in a later analysis, to be linked to common viral pathogens.

This PCR relied on a set of 60 Vbeta primers and 13 Jbeta primers. The table came from immunoSEQ multiplex PCR; TCRdb's copy has only in-frame clones and leaves some out. In the table there are around 190,000 clones, about 69% of which are singletons. V lost 5 bases to trimming and J lost 0 bases; unmatched junction nucleotides: 4. CDR1 and CDR2 from the germline V gene are SGHVS and FQNEAQ. The CDR3 length is 15 residues. The sequenced material came from PBMCs. This clonotype was obtained from a man in his thirties or forties in good health and CMV-seropositive. The chain joins TRBV7-8 to TRBJ2-5; 9 bases line up with TRBD2. The CDR3 spells CASSPGTSYQETQYF. CDR3 sequence (DNA): TGTGCCAGCAGCCCGGGGACTAGCTACCAAGAGACCCAGTACTTC.